This T cell receptor beta chain was sequenced in a study of chemoradiotherapy in HPV16-positive cancers. Across the study: Functional T-cell assays on a couple of HPV16-positive patients' cells defined candidate HPV-specific clones and common TCR motifs. Regarding the study as a whole: Candidate HPV-specific clones and E7-related TCR motifs grew in tumor during treatment. Functional assays defining HPV-specific T cells used only a couple of HPV16-positive patients. In HPV16-positive patients, HPV-responsive T-cell expansion tracked better recurrence-free survival.

The assay was immunoSEQ multiplex PCR, and TCRdb's table has in-frame clones only and misses some. The sample lists some 640 clones; around nine tenths were seen once. To note about this clone: The antigen remains undetermined.

After removal of 5 bases from V and 6 bases from J, the junction contained 8 bases not matched to a gene. From germline, CDR1 is SGHTS and CDR2 YDEGEE. This CDR3 region has 16 residues. The starting material was tumor tissue, obtained from a patient who underwent chemoradiotherapy. V usage is TRBV5-8 and J usage is TRBJ2-1; 13 bases fit TRBD2. The receptor comes from a human donor with HPV-associated anogenital cancer. CDR3 in DNA: TGTGCCAGCAGGGACGAACTAGCGGGAGGGCCCAATGAGCAGTTCTTC. Translating gives CASRDELAGGPNEQFF. The entire variable domain, with the rest obtained from reference TRBV5-8 and TRBJ2-1, is as follows: EAGVTQSPTHLIKTRGQQATLRCSPISGHTSVYWYQQALGLGLQFLLWYDEGEERNRGNFPPRFSGRQFPNYSSELNVNALELEDSALYLCASRDELAGGPNEQFFGPGTRLTVL.